The 17 T cell receptor beta chains reported below all come from one sample, sequenced in a study of cytomegalovirus exposure and HLA in healthy donors. PCR used 60 Vbeta primers and 13 Jbeta primers. The data were produced by immunoSEQ multiplex PCR, yet TCRdb's version contains in-frame clones alone and is incomplete. There are some 150,000 clones in the sample; 70% to 85% occur only once, and more than 3.5% lies in the top ten. Sequencing used PBMCs. All receptors derive from a man in his forties in good health and CMV-seronegative.

CDR3: CASSLARGANTEAFF. For the CDR3, the DNA is TGCGCCAGCAGCCTTGCACGGGGAGCGAACACTGAAGCTTTCTTT. The V and J genes are TRBV4-3 and TRBJ1-1, with unresolved D. The V and J ends lost 4 bases and 1 base respectively, with 13 bases between them. Germline V gene lookup returns CDR1 LGHNA and CDR2 YSLEER. The CDR3 contains 15 residues.

This clone turned up a few times. An end of the junction differs from the germline gene, which may be a read error. V usage is TRBV7-9 and J usage is TRBJ2-2, with D uncertain. Germline CDR1 and CDR2: SEHNR and FQNEAQ (reference sequence). The CDR3 runs 12 residues. The CDR3 DNA sequence: TGTTCCAGCAATCTACCTTGGGGGGAGCTGTTTTTT. This translates into CSSNLPWGELFF.

This chain connects TRBV5-1 to TRBJ1-1, with D perhaps matching TRBD1 (5 bases). The V and J ends lost 4 bases and 4 bases respectively, with 11 bases between them. Looked up from germline, CDR1 is SGHRS and CDR2 is YFSETQ. The CDR3 extends over 13 amino acids. CDR3 region: CASSPTGTTEAFF. DNA for the CDR3: TGCGCCAGCAGCCCAACAGGTACCACTGAAGCTTTCTTT.

Concerning this clone: This sample includes further DNA sequences coding for the same CDR3. The chain recombines TRBV7-2 with TRBJ1-1, with D hard to call. CDR1 is SGHTA, CDR2 FQGNSA, per germline. The CDR3 is made up of 13 amino acids. V lost 5 bases to trimming and J lost 0 bases, with 7 bases between them. DNA of the CDR3: TGTGCCAGCAGCCCCCGAGTGAACACTGAAGCTTTCTTT. Translated, it gives CASSPRVNTEAFF.

This clone was counted between two and nine times. The chain combines TRBV9 with TRBJ1-5; D ambiguous. There are 13 residues in the CDR3. The V and J ends lost 0 bases and 7 bases respectively, with 8 bases between them. From germline, CDR1 is SGDLS and CDR2 YYNGEE. The CDR3 here is CASSVGTRQPQHF. DNA for the CDR3: TGTGCCAGCAGCGTAGGTACACGCCAGCCCCAGCATTTT.

This clone appeared a few times. The DNA for the CDR3 is TGCAGCGTGCAGGGAAATGGCTACACCTTC. It codes for CSVQGNGYTF. V gene TRBV29-1 combines with J gene TRBJ1-2, with a tentative D call TRBD1 (5 bases). The CDR3 covers 10 residues. The germline V gene encodes CDR1 SQVTM and CDR2 ANQGSEA. V lost 6 bases to trimming and J lost 6 bases, with 8 bases between them.

Turning to this clone: At one end the junction does not follow the germline gene, possibly because of a read error. V is TRBV5-1 and J is TRBJ2-5; 10 nucleotides align to TRBD2. Germline-derived CDR1 and CDR2 are SGHRS and YFSETQ. This CDR3 has 15 amino acids. CDR3 region: CASSLNSGGLRFWDF. The CDR3 bases are TGCGCCAGCAGCTTGAATAGCGGGGGGCTACGATTCTGGGACTTC. The full variable domain, rest sourced from reference TRBV5-1 and TRBJ2-5, is KAGVTQTPRYLIKTRGQQVTLSCSPISGHRSVSWYQQTPGQGLQFLFEYFSETQRNKGNFPGRFSGRQFSNSRSEMNVSTLELGDSALYLCASSLNSGGLRFWDFGPGTRLLVL.

V and J are TRBV6-5 and TRBJ2-3; TRBD2 aligns across 8 bases. Germline V gene data show CDR1 as MNHEY and CDR2 as SVGAGI. Unmatched junction bases numbered 6, after V lost 6 bases and J lost 4 bases. CDR3 size: 14 residues. CDR3 amino acids: CASRILGGADTQYF. The CDR3 bases are TGTGCCAGCAGGATCCTCGGGGGGGCAGATACGCAGTATTTT.

The genes are TRBV5-6 and TRBJ2-7; 8 bases are a match to TRBD1. Losses at the gene ends were 4 bases for V and 6 bases for J; bases not matched to a gene: 9. CDR1 is SGHDT, CDR2 YYEEEE, per germline. CDR3 length: 14 amino acids. In DNA, the CDR3 is TGTGCCAGCAGCATATGGGACAGGCCCCGCGAGCAGTACTTC. Residues: CASSIWDRPREQYF.

This clone was counted only a few times. The genes are TRBV7-6 and TRBJ2-5; D is possibly TRBD2 (6 bases). With the DNA end fitting TRBJ2-7 better, the J assignment may be wrong. Germline-derived CDR1 and CDR2 are SGHVS and FNYEAQ. CDR3 length equals 14 residues. CDR3 amino acids: CASSLGGEADEQYF. DNA of the CDR3: TGTGCCAGCAGCTTAGGGGGGGAAGCGGACGAGCAGTACTTC.

J is TRBJ2-5 and V is TRBV5-6; possibly TRBD2 for D (7 bases). The V end was cut by 1 base, the J end by 5 bases, with 12 bases between. The germline V gene encodes CDR1 SGHDT and CDR2 YYEEEE. CDR3 length: 14 amino acids. The CDR3 sequence is CASSLWGGYETQYF. CDR3 bases: TGTGCCAGCAGCTTGTGGGGGGGCTATGAGACCCAGTACTTC. The whole variable domain, filled in from reference TRBV5-6 and TRBJ2-5, reads DAGVTQSPTHLIKTRGQQVTLRCSPKSGHDTVSWYQQALGQGPQFIFQYYEEEERQRGNFPDRFSGHQFPNYSSELNVNALLLGDSALYLCASSLWGGYETQYFGPGTRLLVL.

The chain couples TRBV5-5 to TRBJ2-1; 11 bases are a match to TRBD1. The trim removed 4 bases at V and 5 bases at J, leaving 5 bases unmatched. CDR3 size: 15 residues. CDR1 is SGHKS, CDR2 YYEKEE, per germline (reference sequence). The CDR3 region has the DNA TGTGCCAGCAGCGTTGGGACAGGGGGACACAATGAGCAGTTCTTC. It translates to CASSVGTGGHNEQFF.

The V and J genes are TRBV7-2 and TRBJ1-5; D remains ambiguous. CDR3 length equals 13 residues. V was clipped by 3 bases and J by 5 bases, with 8 bases between them. In germline, CDR1 is SGHTA, CDR2 FQGNSA. The CDR3 DNA is TGTGCCAGCAGCTTCCGCGAAGATCAGCCCCAGCATTTT. Protein: CASSFREDQPQHF.

The V and J genes are TRBV9 and TRBJ2-7, with 7 bases fitting TRBD1. The CDR3 sequence is 16 residues long. Germline loops: CDR1 SGDLS, CDR2 YYNGEE. With V trimmed by 4 bases and J by 4 bases, 14 bases remained unmatched. The CDR3 loop is CASSTGSTGFGYEQYF. The CDR3 region has the DNA TGTGCCAGCAGCACCGGGTCGACAGGGTTCGGGTACGAGCAGTACTTC.

The V call is TRBV9, the J call TRBJ2-3; the D gene is possibly TRBD2 (6 bases). The CDR3 runs to 16 residues. V lost 0 bases to trimming and J lost 0 bases, with 11 bases between them. Germline V CDR1 and CDR2: SGDLS, YYNGEE. This CDR3 is CASSVGGVASTDTQYF. CDR3 sequence (DNA): TGTGCCAGCAGCGTAGGGGGGGTCGCGAGCACAGATACGCAGTATTTT.

The J gene is TRBJ1-2, the V gene TRBV2; 7 bases are a match to TRBD1. The germline V gene has CDR1 SNHLY and CDR2 FYNNEI. V lost 3 bases and J lost 8; bases outside the gene matches: 3. The CDR3 consists of 12 residues. Here the CDR3 reads CASSDDRDGYTF. The CDR3 coding sequence is TGTGCCAGCAGTGACGACAGGGACGGCTACACCTTC.

The V and J genes are TRBV5-1 and TRBJ2-5, with 7 bases matching TRBD2. The V and J ends lost 4 bases and 2 bases, in that order; junction bases with no gene match: 11. The CDR3 extends over 16 amino acids. In germline, CDR1 is SGHRS, CDR2 YFSETQ. The CDR3 region is CASSPGPASGQETQYF. CDR3 coding DNA: TGCGCCAGCAGCCCCGGCCCGGCTAGCGGACAAGAGACCCAGTACTTC.